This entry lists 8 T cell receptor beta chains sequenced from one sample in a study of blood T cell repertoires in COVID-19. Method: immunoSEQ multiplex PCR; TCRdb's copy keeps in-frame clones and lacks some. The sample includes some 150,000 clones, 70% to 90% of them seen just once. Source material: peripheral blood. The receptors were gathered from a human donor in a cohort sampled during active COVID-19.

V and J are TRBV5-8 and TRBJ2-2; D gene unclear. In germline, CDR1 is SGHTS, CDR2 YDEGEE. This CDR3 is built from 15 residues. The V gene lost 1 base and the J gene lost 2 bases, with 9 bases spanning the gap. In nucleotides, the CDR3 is TGTGCCAGCAGCTTGCCGGCAGGAAACACCGGGGAGCTGTTTTTT. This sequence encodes CASSLPAGNTGELFF.

In nucleotides, the CDR3 is TGCAGTGCTAGTCCAAGTTCGGGGGACACAGATACGCAGTATTTT. Encoded protein: CSASPSSGDTDTQYF. V gene TRBV20-1 combines with J gene TRBJ2-3, with D perhaps TRBD2 (6 bases). Trimming pared 3 bases from V and 2 bases from J, leaving 15 bases between. Looked up from germline, CDR1 is DFQATT and CDR2 is SNEGSKA (reference sequence). The CDR3 contains 15 residues.

Written as DNA, the CDR3 is TGTGCCAGCACCCCGAGGGTGGGTGGCTACACCTTC. Its translation: CASTPRVGGYTF. The chain has TRBV12-3 or TRBV12-4 and TRBJ1-2; D is unresolved. The ends were cut back, 7 bases at V and 7 bases at J, with 13 bases in the middle. The CDR3 totals 12 residues.

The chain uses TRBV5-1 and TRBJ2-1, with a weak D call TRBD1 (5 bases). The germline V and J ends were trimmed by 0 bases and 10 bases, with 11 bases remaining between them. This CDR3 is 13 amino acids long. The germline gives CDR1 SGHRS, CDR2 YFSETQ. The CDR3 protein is CASSLVSSGEQFF. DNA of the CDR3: TGCGCCAGCAGCTTGGTCAGCTCAGGGGAGCAGTTCTTC.

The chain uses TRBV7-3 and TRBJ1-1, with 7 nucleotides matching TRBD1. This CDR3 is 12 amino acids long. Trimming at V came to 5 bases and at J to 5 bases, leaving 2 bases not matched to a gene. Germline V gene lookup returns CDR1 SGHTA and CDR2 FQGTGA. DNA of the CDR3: TGTGCCAGCAGCCCAGGGGGAACTGAAGCTTTCTTT. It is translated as CASSPGGTEAFF.

CDR3 DNA: TGTGCCAGCAAGGTGACAGGGTATAATTCACCCCTCCACTTT. Translation: CASKVTGYNSPLHF. The rearrangement links TRBV27 to TRBJ1-6; TRBD1 matches at 7 bases. V was clipped by 7 bases and J by 4 bases; unmatched bases: 4. The CDR3 runs 14 residues. Germline-derived CDR1 and CDR2 are MNHEY and SMNVEV (reference sequence).

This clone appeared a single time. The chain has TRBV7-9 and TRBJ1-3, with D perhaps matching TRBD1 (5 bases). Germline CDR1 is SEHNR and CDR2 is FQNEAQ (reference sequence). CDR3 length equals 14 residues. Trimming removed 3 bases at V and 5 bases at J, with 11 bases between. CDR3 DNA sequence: TGTGCCAGCAGCTTCGCCGCAGGGAGAAACACCATATATTTT. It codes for CASSFAAGRNTIYF.

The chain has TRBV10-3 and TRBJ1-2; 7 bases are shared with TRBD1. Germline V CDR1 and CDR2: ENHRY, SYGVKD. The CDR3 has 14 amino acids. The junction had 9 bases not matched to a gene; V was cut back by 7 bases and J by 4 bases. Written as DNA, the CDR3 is TGTGCCATCACCGAGACAGGGTTCGGCTATGGCTACACCTTC. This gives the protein CAITETGFGYGYTF.